This T cell receptor (beta chain) was sequenced during a study of cytomegalovirus exposure and HLA in healthy donors. Study-wide background: Among 350 to 500 genotyped donors, 65% to 90% fell in the Caucasian-associated ancestry cluster. Findings of the study overall: Investigators reported 150 to 200 TCR beta chains as tied to cytomegalovirus.

The CDR3 length is 15 residues. The ends were cut back, 1 base at V and 1 base at J, with 10 bases in the middle. CDR1 is SGHTA, CDR2 FQGNSA, per germline. The PCR contained 60 Vbeta and 13 Jbeta primers. Per the original methods: In a later analysis, roughly 11 million of tens of millions of unique beta chains occurred in at least two donors. This table comes from immunoSEQ multiplex PCR, and its TCRdb copy is limited to in-frame clones, with some not included. The V and J calls and clone size are taken from that table; D and trimming were inferred from the DNA. Counted here are about 120,000 clones, around 80% occurring once; the ten biggest clones make up approximately 0.22%. For this clone: Its antigen remains unknown.

Sequences were obtained from PBMCs. The clonotype originates from a man in his fifties in good health and CMV-seronegative. This chain uses TRBV7-2 with TRBJ2-5, with no clear D. The CDR3 sequence is CASSLGFAFQETQYF. In nucleotides, the CDR3 is TGTGCCAGCAGCTTAGGCTTCGCGTTCCAAGAGACCCAGTACTTC.